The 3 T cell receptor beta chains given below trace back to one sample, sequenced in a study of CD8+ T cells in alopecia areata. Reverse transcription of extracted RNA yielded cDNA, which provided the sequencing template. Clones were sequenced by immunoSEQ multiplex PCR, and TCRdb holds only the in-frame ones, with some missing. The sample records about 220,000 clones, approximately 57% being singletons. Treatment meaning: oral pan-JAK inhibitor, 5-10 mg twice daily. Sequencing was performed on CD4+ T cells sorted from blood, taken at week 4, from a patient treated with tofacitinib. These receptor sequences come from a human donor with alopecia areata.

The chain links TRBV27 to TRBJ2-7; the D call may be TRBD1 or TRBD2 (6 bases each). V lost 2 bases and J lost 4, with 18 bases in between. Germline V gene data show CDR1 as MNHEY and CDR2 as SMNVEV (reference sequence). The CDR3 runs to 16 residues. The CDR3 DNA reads TGTGCCAGCAGTTTACGGGCGGCGAAGGGGGGTTACGAGCAGTACTTC. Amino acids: CASSLRAAKGGYEQYF.

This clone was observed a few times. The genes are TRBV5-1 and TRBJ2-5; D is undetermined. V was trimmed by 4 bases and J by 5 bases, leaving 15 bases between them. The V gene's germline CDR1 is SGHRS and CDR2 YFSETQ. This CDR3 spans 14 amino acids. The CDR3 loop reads CASSRGATRETQYF. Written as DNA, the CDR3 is TGCGCCAGCAGCCGAGGAGCCACGCGGGAGACCCAGTACTTC.

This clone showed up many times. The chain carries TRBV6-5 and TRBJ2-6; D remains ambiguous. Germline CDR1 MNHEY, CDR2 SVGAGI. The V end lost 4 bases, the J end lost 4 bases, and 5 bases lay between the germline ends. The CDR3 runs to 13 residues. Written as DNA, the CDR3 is TGTGCCAGCAGTTTGGCAGGGGCCAACGTCCTGACTTTC. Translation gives CASSLAGANVLTF.